Detailed here is one T cell receptor beta chain. Within the sample, other DNA sequences also encode this same CDR3. This table comes from immunoSEQ multiplex PCR, and its TCRdb copy is limited to in-frame clones, with some not included. Among a few hundred thousand clones listed, 85% to 90% were seen once. Germline loops: CDR1 MDHEN, CDR2 SYDVKM. The CDR3 spans 14 residues. The J segment lost 8 bases and the V segment lost 5 bases, leaving 6 bases of the junction unmatched. Enrollees, roughly 18 to 90 years old, lived in about two dozen US areas. This sample was included in a study of blood T cell repertoires in COVID-19. Study background: Acute and convalescent COVID-19 samples came from the United States, Italy and Spain. The analysed material was cDNA or gDNA that came from T cells, B-cell-depleted T cells, or PBMCs.

Material: PBMCs or T cells enriched from blood (not recorded which). The TCR sequence derives from a woman between 18 and 29 years old with acute COVID-19. The chain links TRBV28 to TRBJ1-4, with 9 bases matching TRBD1. DNA of the CDR3: TGTGCCAGCAGTCTACAGGGGGCAAGCGAAAAACTGTTTTTT. Protein: CASSLQGASEKLFF.